One TCR beta chain is described in this entry. All donors were Caucasian adults living in Nashville, Tennessee. The CDR3 has 23 amino acids. Trimming cost V 3 bases and J 5 bases; bases outside gene matches: 28. The V gene's germline CDR1 is LNHDA and CDR2 SQIVND (reference sequence). Deep was the level used in running the assay. The sorted-subset replicate PCRs were given around 200 ng DNA, which is 27,000 or so T cell genomes. Generated by immunoSEQ multiplex PCR, the TCRdb table keeps only in-frame clones and is missing some. The table shows more than 2,000,000 clones, with about 92% occurring only once. The record originates from a study of shared clonotypes between healthy human individuals.

Sample: naive CD4+ T cells sorted from blood. Noted subset: CD45RA+ positively selected. The sequence came from a man aged 18 to 35 in good health. V is TRBV19 and J is TRBJ2-1, with 10 bases identical to TRBD2. CDR3 amino acids: CASSMVGKGLDWASGSPHNEQFF. The CDR3 nucleotides read TGTGCCAGTAGTATGGTGGGGAAGGGGCTCGATTGGGCTAGCGGGAGTCCCCACAATGAGCAGTTCTTC.